These 32 T cell receptor beta chains were all obtained from the same sample, sequenced in a study of blood T cell repertoires in COVID-19. Using immunoSEQ multiplex PCR, the repertoire was profiled, and TCRdb retains in-frame clones only, with some absent. Among under 250,000 clones listed, about four fifths were seen once. Sequencing was carried out using peripheral blood. These receptors all come from a woman aged 40 to 49 with active or convalescent COVID-19.

V usage is TRBV19 and J usage is TRBJ1-1, with 8 bases aligning to TRBD1. CDR3 length: 14 residues. V was pared by 6 bases and J by 7 bases, with 10 bases of the junction left unmatched. Germline V CDR1 and CDR2: LNHDA, SQIVND (reference sequence). The CDR3 here is CASSLGQAPHEAFF. Written as DNA, the CDR3 is TGTGCCAGTAGCCTGGGACAGGCCCCTCATGAAGCTTTCTTT.

The chain has TRBV11-2 and TRBJ2-5; maybe TRBD1 (5 bases). Germline V gene data show CDR1 as SGHAT and CDR2 as FQNNGV. The CDR3 is made up of 16 amino acids. Trimming removed 1 base from V and 2 bases from J, with 14 bases in between. The CDR3 DNA sequence: TGTGCCAGCAGCTTAGGCTACAGGAGTTCACAAGAGACCCAGTACTTC. Translated, it gives CASSLGYRSSQETQYF.

The chain uses TRBV7-9 and TRBJ2-7, with 9 bases identical to TRBD1. Trimming took 5 bases from V and 2 from J; bases not matched to a gene: 7. The germline gives CDR1 SEHNR, CDR2 FQNEAQ (reference sequence). The CDR3 consists of 15 residues. CDR3 region: CASSPGTGRAYEQYF. The CDR3 DNA is TGTGCCAGCAGCCCGGGGACAGGGAGGGCCTACGAGCAGTACTTC.

The chain combines TRBV5-5 with TRBJ2-7; tentatively, D is TRBD2 (6 bases). The germline V gene has CDR1 SGHKS and CDR2 YYEKEE (reference sequence). The CDR3 contains 14 residues. The V end lost 2 bases, the J end lost 3 bases, and 12 bases lay between the germline ends. The CDR3 bases are TGTGCCAGCAGCTTTGCGGGGAGTGGCTACGAGCAGTACTTC. Translation gives CASSFAGSGYEQYF.

The chain employs TRBV30 and TRBJ2-1, with a possible D match to TRBD1 (6 bases). Trimming pared 3 bases from V and 6 bases from J, leaving 6 bases between. Germline values: CDR1 GTSNPN, CDR2 SVGIG (reference sequence). This CDR3 is 11 amino acids long. This CDR3 reads CAWRGANEQFF. In DNA, the CDR3 is TGTGCCTGGAGGGGGGCCAATGAGCAGTTCTTC.

The chain links TRBV7-9 to TRBJ1-1, with a weak D call TRBD1 (6 bases). Trimming cost V 4 bases and J 7 bases, with 10 bases left between them. Germline V gene sequence: CDR1 SEHNR, CDR2 FQNEAQ (reference sequence). This CDR3 has 12 residues. CDR3 nucleotides: TGTGCCAGCAGCTGGGACAACGATGAAGCTTTCTTT. This translates into CASSWDNDEAFF.

This chain connects TRBV5-1 to TRBJ2-7, with D hard to call. There are 14 residues in the CDR3. V was clipped by 0 bases and J by 7 bases, with 14 bases between them. The germline gives CDR1 SGHRS, CDR2 YFSETQ. The CDR3 region is CASSLGDATFEQYF. The DNA for the CDR3 is TGCGCCAGCAGCTTGGGAGATGCCACGTTTGAGCAGTACTTC.

This clone was seen many times. In DNA form, the CDR3 reads TGCAGCGTAACTAGGGCTAGCGGGGGTCTGGGTACGCAGTATTTT. Its protein product is CSVTRASGGLGTQYF. V is TRBV29-1 and J is TRBJ2-3, with 10 positions matching TRBD2. Germline trimming cut 6 bases from V and 8 bases from J; bases unmatched to any gene: 14. Looked up from germline, CDR1 is SQVTM and CDR2 is ANQGSEA. The CDR3 runs to 15 residues.

This clone appeared a few times. The chain recombines TRBV7-8 with TRBJ2-3, with a weak D call TRBD1 (6 bases). CDR1 is SGHVS and CDR2 is FQNEAQ in the germline V gene. The CDR3 consists of 15 residues. Deletions cut 1 base from V and 2 bases from J, with 10 bases between. CDR3 nucleotides: TGTGCCAGCAGCTTAGAACAGGGCCTCACAGATACGCAGTATTTT. This codes for CASSLEQGLTDTQYF. Based on the CDR3 plus reference TRBV7-8 and TRBJ2-3, the full variable domain is GAGVSQSPRYKVAKRGQDVALRCDPISGHVSLFWYQQALGQGPEFLTYFQNEAQLDKSGLPSDRFFAERPEGSVSTLKIQRTQQEDSAVYLCASSLEQGLTDTQYFGPGTRLTVL.

This clone was counted once. The rearrangement uses TRBV2 and TRBJ2-5; D is perhaps TRBD1 (6 bases). CDR1 is SNHLY and CDR2 is FYNNEI in the germline V gene. CDR3 length equals 13 residues. V dropped 6 bases and J dropped 4 bases, with 12 bases sitting between them. In nucleotides, the CDR3 is TGTGCCAGCAGCCTCGCAGGGGTAGAGACCCAGTACTTC. Its translation is CASSLAGVETQYF.

The chain recombines TRBV5-1 with TRBJ2-3, with D tentatively TRBD2 (5 bases). Between the trimmed V and J ends, which lost 7 bases and 1 base, there was a span of 13 bases. Germline V gene data show CDR1 as SGHRS and CDR2 as YFSETQ. The CDR3 contains 14 residues. CDR3 residues: CASREGPGTDTQYF. CDR3 nucleotide sequence: TGCGCCAGCCGTGAGGGCCCTGGCACAGATACGCAGTATTTT.

This clone was detected only once. The chain uses TRBV11-2 and TRBJ2-1; 7 nucleotides line up with TRBD2. The junction had 9 bases not matched to a gene; V was cut back by 7 bases and J by 3 bases. The CDR3 is made up of 15 amino acids. CDR1 is SGHAT and CDR2 is FQNNGV in the germline V gene. The CDR3 nucleotides read TGTGCCAGCACCCATGGGGGGGTAGTCTACAATGAGCAGTTCTTC. Translated: CASTHGGVVYNEQFF.

The rearrangement uses TRBV6-1 and TRBJ1-5, with TRBD1 as a possible D gene (6 bases). V was cut by 3 bases and J by 6 bases, with 9 bases left in between. The length of the CDR3 is 13 residues. Looked up from germline, CDR1 is MNHNS and CDR2 is SASEGT. The CDR3 DNA reads TGTGCCAGCAGTGAGGGGGCGGTTCAGCCCCAGCATTTT. Its translation: CASSEGAVQPQHF.

For the CDR3, the DNA is TGTGCCAGCAGTTACTCGCCGACAGGTCGCGGCTACACCTTC. This codes for CASSYSPTGRGYTF. The chain links TRBV6-5 to TRBJ1-2, with a weak D call TRBD1 (6 bases). This CDR3 is built from 14 residues. Deletions cut 0 bases from V and 8 bases from J, with 13 bases between. The germline CDR1 and CDR2 sequences are MNHEY and SVGAGI.

This rearrangement joins TRBV5-1 to TRBJ1-1; D might be TRBD1 (5 bases). This CDR3 has 14 amino acids. V lost 3 bases and J 0 bases, leaving 9 bases between the germline ends. Germline V gene sequence: CDR1 SGHRS, CDR2 YFSETQ. This CDR3 is CASSSGEVNTEAFF. The CDR3 DNA follows: TGCGCCAGCAGCTCGGGGGAGGTGAACACTGAAGCTTTCTTT.

This chain connects TRBV28 to TRBJ2-1; the D gene is possibly TRBD1 (5 bases). Trimming took 5 bases from V and 5 from J, leaving 7 bases between them. The CDR3 runs to 12 residues. Germline V gene data show CDR1 as MDHEN and CDR2 as SYDVKM. The CDR3 spells CASSKGNNEQFF. CDR3 DNA sequence: TGTGCCAGCAGTAAGGGGAACAATGAGCAGTTCTTC.

This rearrangement joins TRBV19 to TRBJ1-6; 9 bases are a match to TRBD1. This CDR3 spans 15 amino acids. Germline V CDR1 and CDR2: LNHDA, SQIVND (reference sequence). Trimming removed 7 bases from V and 10 bases from J; junction bases left unmatched: 11. The CDR3 reads CASNPPGTGTSPLHF. In nucleotides, the CDR3 is TGTGCCAGTAATCCACCCGGGACAGGGACATCACCCCTCCACTTT.

Comments on this clone: Different DNA sequences within this sample yield the same CDR3. The chain recombines TRBV29-1 with TRBJ1-1, with D unresolved. Germline V CDR1 and CDR2: SQVTM, ANQGSEA. Trimming stripped 4 bases from V and 1 base from J, with 4 bases between. The CDR3 sequence is 11 residues long. CDR3 region: CSVARNTEAFF. The DNA for the CDR3 is TGCAGCGTTGCTAGGAACACTGAAGCTTTCTTT.

This clone was found a few times. This chain connects TRBV28 to TRBJ1-2; D not certain. Germline loops: CDR1 MDHEN, CDR2 SYDVKM. The V end lost 5 bases, the J end lost 4 bases, and 17 bases lay between the germline ends. The CDR3 has 15 amino acids. CDR3 in amino acids: CASSPFPQDSYGYTF. The CDR3 DNA follows: TGTGCCAGCAGTCCCTTCCCCCAGGACTCCTATGGCTACACCTTC.

The chain joins TRBV11-3 to TRBJ1-5, with D hard to call. CDR1 and CDR2 (germline): SGHNT, YENEEA. Trimming shortened V by 2 bases and J by 6 bases, and 5 bases separated the two germline ends. The CDR3 sequence is 12 residues long. The CDR3 bases are TGTGCCAGCAGCTTATCGGGTCAGCCCCAGCATTTT. Residues: CASSLSGQPQHF.

The chain carries TRBV6-1 and TRBJ2-3; a weak D match, TRBD2 (6 bases). Trimming removed 4 bases from V and 0 bases from J, with 14 bases in between. Germline V gene sequence: CDR1 MNHNS, CDR2 SASEGT. The length of the CDR3 is 16 residues. This CDR3 is CASSGRDSPSTDTQYF. CDR3 bases: TGTGCCAGCAGTGGTAGGGACTCCCCTAGCACAGATACGCAGTATTTT.

The CDR3 region has the DNA TGTGCCAGCTCAAAGTGGAGCTACGGGACCGGGGAGCTGTTTTTT. Translated, it gives CASSKWSYGTGELFF. The chain links TRBV9 to TRBJ2-2; D not certain. The CDR3 runs to 15 residues. V dropped 7 bases and J dropped 5 bases, with 18 bases sitting between them. CDR1 SGDLS and CDR2 YYNGEE come from the germline V gene.

The chain recombines TRBV4-1 with TRBJ1-2, with 7 bases lining up with TRBD1. With V trimmed by 4 bases and J by 8 bases, 13 bases remained unmatched. The CDR3 contains 15 residues. Germline CDR1 reads MGHRA; CDR2 reads YSYEKL. CDR3 sequence reads: CASSLSRQGLEGYTF. CDR3 coding DNA: TGCGCCAGCAGCCTCTCCCGACAGGGACTGGAAGGCTACACCTTC.

J is TRBJ1-2 and V is TRBV7-9; weak D call: TRBD1 (5 bases). V gave up 4 bases and J gave up 8 bases, with 17 bases separating them. Per germline, CDR1 SEHNR and CDR2 FQNEAQ (reference sequence). There are 14 residues in the CDR3. The CDR3 loop is CASSSVTGVGGYTF. In DNA, the CDR3 is TGTGCCAGCAGCTCCGTTACGGGGGTGGGAGGCTACACCTTC.

This chain links TRBV21-1 with TRBJ1-1; TRBD1, as called in the table, went unchecked against the DNA. TRBV21-1 is a recognized pseudogene. This CDR3 contains 16 residues. CDR3 region: CASSKEEEGENTEAFF. The CDR3 DNA follows: TGTGCCAGCAGCAAAGAGGAAGAGGGGGAGAACACTGAAGCTTTCTTT.

This chain connects TRBV5-1 to TRBJ2-2; D perhaps matches TRBD1 (5 bases). Germline CDR1 and CDR2: SGHRS and YFSETQ. V was cut by 0 bases and J by 4 bases, with 10 bases left in between. The CDR3 is made up of 15 amino acids. Here the CDR3 DNA reads TGCGCCAGCAGCTTGGCACAGGTGGGCACCGGGGAGCTGTTTTTT. Protein: CASSLAQVGTGELFF.

The chain links TRBV7-3 to TRBJ2-1, with TRBD2 matching over 10 bases. The germline CDR1 and CDR2 sequences are SGHTA and FQGTGA. V was pared by 3 bases and J by 7 bases, with 3 bases of the junction left unmatched. The CDR3 extends over 14 amino acids. The CDR3 coding sequence is TGTGCCAGCAGCTTCGCTAGCGGGAGAAATGAGCAGTTCTTC. It yields the protein CASSFASGRNEQFF.

The V call is TRBV18, the J call TRBJ1-1; 10 positions match TRBD1. With 0 bases clipped from V and 0 bases from J, the junction kept 4 bases outside the gene matches. This CDR3 is 17 amino acids long. Germline lookup yields CDR1 KGHSH and CDR2 LQKENI. The CDR3 DNA sequence: TGTGCCAGCTCACCACCGGGGACAGGGGCCATGAACACTGAAGCTTTCTTT. Amino acid sequence: CASSPPGTGAMNTEAFF.

V usage is TRBV28 and J usage is TRBJ2-5; TRBD2 matches at 7 bases. The CDR3 contains 13 residues. CDR1 and CDR2 from the germline V gene are MDHEN and SYDVKM. Losses at the gene ends were 2 bases for V and 7 bases for J; bases not matched to a gene: 4. The chain's CDR3 is CASSLDGGGTQYF. The CDR3 bases are TGTGCCAGCAGTTTAGATGGGGGGGGGACCCAGTACTTC. Full variable domain (remainder filled in from reference TRBV28 and TRBJ2-5): DVKVTQSSRYLVKRTGEKVFLECVQDMDHENMFWYRQDPGLGLRLIYFSYDVKMKEKGDIPEGYSVSREKKERFSLILESASTNQTSMYLCASSLDGGGTQYFGPGTRLLVL.

The CDR3 loop reads CASSLRIFSGSLDNEQFF. The CDR3 bases are TGCGCCAGCAGCTTACGCATTTTTAGCGGGAGTTTGGACAATGAGCAGTTCTTC. This chain uses TRBV4-1 with TRBJ2-1; TRBD2 matches 9 bases. This CDR3 is 18 amino acids long. Germline CDR1 is MGHRA and CDR2 is YSYEKL. Trimming removed 5 bases from V and 5 bases from J; junction bases left unmatched: 16.

The chain combines TRBV6-5 with TRBJ1-4; D gene ambiguous. The CDR3 has 13 residues. Germline values: CDR1 MNHEY, CDR2 SVGAGI. V lost 6 bases and J 10 bases, leaving 15 bases between the germline ends. The CDR3 loop reads CASSRTGSGKLFF. The CDR3 coding sequence is TGTGCCAGCAGCCGGACGGGGAGCGGAAAACTGTTTTTT.

V and J are TRBV11-2 and TRBJ2-1; TRBD2 is a possible D gene (5 bases). Trimming took 0 bases from V and 8 from J, leaving 14 bases between them. This CDR3 has 15 residues. Germline assignment: CDR1 SGHAT and CDR2 FQNNGV. The CDR3 region is CASSLEVLGSYEQFF. The CDR3 nucleotides are TGTGCCAGCAGCTTAGAGGTCCTGGGGAGCTATGAGCAGTTCTTC. Supplemented by reference TRBV11-2 and TRBJ2-1, the full variable domain reads EAGVAQSPRYKIIEKRQSVAFWCNPISGHATLYWYQQILGQGPKLLIQFQNNGVVDDSQLPKDRFSAERLKGVDSTLKIQPAKLEDSAVYLCASSLEVLGSYEQFFGPGTRLTVL.